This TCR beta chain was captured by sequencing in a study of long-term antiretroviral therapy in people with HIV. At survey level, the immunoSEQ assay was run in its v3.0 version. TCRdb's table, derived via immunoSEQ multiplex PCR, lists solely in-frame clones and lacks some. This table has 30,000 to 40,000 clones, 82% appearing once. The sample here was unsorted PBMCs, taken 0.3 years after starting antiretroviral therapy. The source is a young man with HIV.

CDR3 region: CASSFWGPVVTQYF. CDR3 nucleotides: TGTGCCAGCAGCTTTTGGGGGCCGGTCGTGACCCAGTACTTC. This sequence joins TRBV5-4 and TRBJ2-5; D is perhaps TRBD1 (6 bases). From germline, CDR1 is SGHNT and CDR2 YYREEE (reference sequence). There are 14 residues in the CDR3. V lost 2 bases and J lost 7, with 15 bases in between.